This TCR beta chain was observed in a study of neoadjuvant nivolumab and ipilimumab in lung cancer. Study at large: Patients got nivolumab 3 mg/kg on days 1, 15 and 29; combination added ipilimumab 1 mg/kg day 1.

Study conclusions and caveats: Blood richness before therapy tracked richness in tumors resected after neoadjuvant therapy.

CDR3 length: 10 residues. CDR1 is MGHRA, CDR2 YSYEKL, per germline. Deletions cut 0 bases from V and 12 bases from J, with 5 bases between. Profiling relied on immunoSEQ multiplex PCR, and the TCRdb table lists in-frame clones only, not all of them. The repertoire includes tens of thousands of clones, 92% of them detected once, and approximately 2.1% sits in the top ten. Remarks on this clone: Its antigen remains unidentified.

Specimen: peripheral blood, collected after neoadjuvant nivolumab, alone or with ipilimumab, at or shortly before surgery. V gene TRBV4-1 combines with J gene TRBJ1-1; D is unresolved. The origin of this receptor is an adult with non-small cell lung cancer. The chain's CDR3 is CASSQDFPFF. CDR3 sequence (DNA): TGCGCCAGCAGCCAAGATTTCCCTTTCTTT.